Sequencing of this T cell receptor (beta chain) was carried out in a study of cytomegalovirus exposure and HLA in healthy donors. The V gene's germline CDR1 is SGHRS and CDR2 YFSETQ. V dropped 6 bases and J dropped 6 bases, with 13 bases sitting between them. This CDR3 is 13 amino acids long. The study ran its PCR with 60 Vbeta and 13 Jbeta primers. Libraries were prepared by immunoSEQ multiplex PCR; TCRdb keeps only in-frame clonotypes and omits some of them. The table records around 120,000 clones, around 72% of them present only once. This clone was counted once. Its antigen remains unidentified. Findings and limits, study-wide: 164 TCR beta chains were listed as cytomegalovirus-associated. Immune exposure data for these donors was limited to CMV serostatus. Certain indistinguishable V segments, among them TRBV6-2 and TRBV6-3, were excluded.

Sequenced input: PBMCs. This chain uses TRBV5-1 with TRBJ2-1; no reliable D call. The receptor was derived from a woman in her thirties or forties in good health and CMV-seropositive. The DNA for the CDR3 is TGCGCCAGCATGCGAACCGGCGGCAATGAGCAGTTCTTC. It is translated as CASMRTGGNEQFF.